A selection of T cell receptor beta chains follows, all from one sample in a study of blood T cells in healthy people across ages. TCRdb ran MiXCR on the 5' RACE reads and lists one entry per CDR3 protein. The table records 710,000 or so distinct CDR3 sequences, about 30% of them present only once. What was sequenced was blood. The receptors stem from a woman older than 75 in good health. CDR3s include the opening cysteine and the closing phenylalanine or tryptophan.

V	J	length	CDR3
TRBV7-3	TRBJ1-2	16	CASSTPDVAPFYGYTF
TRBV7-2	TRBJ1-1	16	CASSLRKSNRNTEAFF
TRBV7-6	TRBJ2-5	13	CASSITGTETQYF
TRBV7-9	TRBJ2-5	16	CASSLVGTGGYNGQYF
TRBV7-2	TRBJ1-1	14	CASSLSWGNTEAFF
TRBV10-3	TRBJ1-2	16	CAISDGDGMLIYGYTF
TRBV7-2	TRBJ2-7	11	CASGWGYEQYF
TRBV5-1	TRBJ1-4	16	CASSWSPGQGTEKLFF
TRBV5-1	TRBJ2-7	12	CASSRDTYEQYF
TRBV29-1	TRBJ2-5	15	CSVRGRASIQETQYF
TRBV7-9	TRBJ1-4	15	CASSRDRGRWEKRFF
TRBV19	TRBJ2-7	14	CASSTNNRVGEQYF
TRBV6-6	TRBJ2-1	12	CASTRGGDEQFF
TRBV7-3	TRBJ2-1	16	CASSPIRDRKFNEQFF
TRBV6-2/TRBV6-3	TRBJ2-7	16	CASSYSRRENSYEQYF
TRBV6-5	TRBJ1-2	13	CASSRDSPSGYTF
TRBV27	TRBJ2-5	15	CASSSKGAGKETQYF
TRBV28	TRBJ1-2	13	CASSLAPNYGYTF
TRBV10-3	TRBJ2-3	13	CAILSGSTDTQYF
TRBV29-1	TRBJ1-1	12	CSAYQGAGEAFF
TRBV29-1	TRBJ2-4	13	CSVEGTGENIQYF
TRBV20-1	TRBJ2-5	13	CSASGEVQETQYF
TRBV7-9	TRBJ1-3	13	CASSLDGGNTIYF
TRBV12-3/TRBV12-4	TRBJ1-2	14	CASSLADRGRGYTF
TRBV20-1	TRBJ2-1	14	CSESGGGSYNEQFF
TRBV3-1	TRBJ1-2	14	CASSQGEGLYGYTF
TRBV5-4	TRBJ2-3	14	CASSLAWGTDTQYF
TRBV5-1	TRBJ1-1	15	CASSSDPTENTEAFF
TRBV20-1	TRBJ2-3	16	CSARATVTRFTDTQYF
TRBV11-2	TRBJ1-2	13	CASSLEDGSGYTF
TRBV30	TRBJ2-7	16	CAWKGLAGLGSYEQYF
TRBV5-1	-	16	CASRNGQDLINNEQYF
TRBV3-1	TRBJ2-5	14	CASSQTGADNEQYF
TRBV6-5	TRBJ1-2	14	CASSYGRGEYGYTF
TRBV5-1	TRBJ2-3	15	CASSAQGTSTDTQYF
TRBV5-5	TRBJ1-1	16	CASSFSQVTANTEAFF
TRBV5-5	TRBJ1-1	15	CATKPPGHPNTEAFF